A selection of T cell receptor beta chains follows, all from one sample in a study of response to subunit inactivated influenza vaccine. TCRdb independently ran MiXCR on the RT-PCR reads; one entry per CDR3 protein. In the table there are about 830,000 distinct CDR3 sequences, roughly 20% of which are singletons. Sequences were derived from PBMCs from blood, sampled 5 days after vaccination. These receptors all come from a man aged 45-65 years who received an inactivated influenza vaccine. The CDR3 runs from the conserved cysteine through the conserved F or W. The D gene is left open where the match is weak. For some rows the clone size is stated as once, few or many, or as a class when expanded; others skip it.

v_call	d_call	clone_size	j_call	cdr3_aa	cdr3_nt
TRBV6-5	NA	few	TRBJ1-2	CASSYSVRGNGYTF	TGTGCCAGCAGTTACTCGGTACGGGGGAATGGCTACACCTTC
TRBV7-2	NA	NA	TRBJ2-7	CASSLDGGSFYEQYF	TGTGCCAGCAGCTTGGATGGGGGCTCCTTTTACGAGCAGTACTTC
TRBV24-1	TRBD1	few	TRBJ2-5	CATSGSGTGETQYF	TGTGCCACCAGTGGCTCCGGGACAGGGGAAACCCAGTACTTC
TRBV7-8	NA	few	TRBJ2-1	CASSLNPLGAQFF	TGTGCCAGCAGCTTAAACCCTCTAGGTGCGCAGTTCTTC
TRBV5-1	NA	few	TRBJ1-2	CASRWEARNYGYTF	TGCGCCAGCAGGTGGGAGGCCCGAAACTATGGCTACACCTTC
TRBV5-1	TRBD1	few	TRBJ2-4	CASSPGQGDRKNIQYF	TGCGCCAGCAGCCCAGGACAGGGGGACCGGAAAAACATTCAGTACTTC
TRBV29-1	TRBD2	NA	TRBJ2-1	CSVEDWGGPAYNEQFF	TGCAGCGTTGAAGATTGGGGGGGTCCGGCCTACAATGAGCAGTTCTTC
TRBV20-1	TRBD1	NA	TRBJ1-6	CSAKVTGGDSPLHF	TGCAGTGCTAAGGTGACAGGGGGCGATTCACCCCTCCACTTT
TRBV2	NA	NA	TRBJ2-7	CASSEVRWDRYEQYF	TGTGCCAGCAGTGAAGTAAGGTGGGACCGCTACGAGCAGTACTTC
TRBV7-6	TRBD2	NA	TRBJ2-4	CASSPNRGGNIQYF	TGTGCCAGCAGCCCGAACCGGGGGGGAAACATTCAGTACTTC
TRBV7-2	TRBD2	NA	TRBJ2-7	CASSLTTSGHYEQYF	TGTGCCAGCAGCTTGACGACTAGCGGACACTACGAGCAGTACTTC
TRBV12-3/TRBV12-4	TRBD1	few	TRBJ1-1	CASRILAAGQGAAEAFF	TGTGCCAGCAGGATCCTAGCCGCGGGACAGGGGGCGGCTGAAGCTTTCTTT
TRBV9	NA	few	TRBJ2-1	CASSPRPPAPKQFF	TGTGCCAGCAGCCCCCGGCCCCCGGCCCCAAAGCAGTTCTTC
TRBV6-1	TRBD1	few	TRBJ2-7	CASIPGTARYEQYF	TGTGCCAGCATTCCCGGGACAGCCCGCTACGAGCAGTACTTC
TRBV12-3/TRBV12-4	NA	few	TRBJ1-1	CASSLTWTHGKNTEAFF	TGTGCCAGCAGTTTAACCTGGACTCACGGGAAGAACACTGAAGCTTTCTTT
TRBV7-2	TRBD2	few	TRBJ2-2	CASSPLSGGLTGELFF	TGTGCCAGCAGCCCACTCAGCGGGGGACTGACCGGGGAGCTGTTTTTT
TRBV11-2	NA	few	TRBJ1-1	CASSLELPGTGNTEAFF	TGTGCCAGCAGCTTAGAACTTCCCGGGACCGGGAACACTGAAGCTTTCTTT
TRBV5-6	TRBD2	many	TRBJ2-5	CASSLEGTSGGTQYF	TGTGCCAGCAGCTTGGAGGGGACTAGCGGAGGGACCCAGTACTTC
TRBV6-2/TRBV6-3	TRBD1	NA	TRBJ2-5	CASTTDRATLWETQYF	TGTGCCAGCACCACGGACAGGGCAACCCTATGGGAGACCCAGTACTTC
TRBV24-1	TRBD2	NA	TRBJ2-1	CATSTRGSDSYNEQFF	TGTGCCACAAGCACCCGCGGGAGTGACTCCTACAATGAGCAGTTCTTC
TRBV21-1	NA	NA	TRBJ2-7	CASRPQGRDEQYF	TGTGCCAGCAGGCCCCAGGGGAGAGACGAGCAGTACTTC